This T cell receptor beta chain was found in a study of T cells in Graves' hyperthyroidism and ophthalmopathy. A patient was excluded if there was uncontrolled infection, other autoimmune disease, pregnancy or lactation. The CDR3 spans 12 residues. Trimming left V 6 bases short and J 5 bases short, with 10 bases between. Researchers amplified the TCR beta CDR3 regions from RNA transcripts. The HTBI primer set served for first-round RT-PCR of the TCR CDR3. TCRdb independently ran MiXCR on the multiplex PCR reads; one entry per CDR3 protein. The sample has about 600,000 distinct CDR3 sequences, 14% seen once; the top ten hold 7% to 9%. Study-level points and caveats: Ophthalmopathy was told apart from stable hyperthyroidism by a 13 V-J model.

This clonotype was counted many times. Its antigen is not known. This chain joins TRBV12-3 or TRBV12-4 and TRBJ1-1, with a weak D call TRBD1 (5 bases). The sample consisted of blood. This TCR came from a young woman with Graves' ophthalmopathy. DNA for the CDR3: TGTGCCAGCAGGGGGGGGGTAACTGAAGCTTTCTTT. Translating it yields CASRGGVTEAFF.